This T cell receptor (beta chain) is drawn from a study of blood T cell repertoires in COVID-19. Study summary: COVID-19 samples, acute and convalescent, were from the United States, Italy and Spain. Sample material is recorded as cDNA or gDNA derived from T cells, B-cell-depleted T cells, or PBMCs.

CDR1 is PRHDT and CDR2 is FYEKMQ in the germline V gene (reference sequence). Trimming pared 4 bases from V and 3 bases from J, leaving 21 bases between. The CDR3 spans 17 residues. It was during active infection that Seattle patients were enrolled and then longitudinally followed. Under the authors' procedure: Amplification of reference gene primers was used by the study to estimate nucleated cell counts. Profiling relied on immunoSEQ multiplex PCR, and the TCRdb table lists in-frame clones only, not all of them. Clonal size and the V and J genes are those of that table, whereas D and trimming came from the DNA. The sample lists 290,000 or so clones, roughly 90% occurring once.

V and J are TRBV13 and TRBJ1-1; D not resolved. The sequence derives from a woman aged 30 to 39 with COVID-19, enrolled during active disease. Sequenced: peripheral blood. The CDR3 DNA is TGTGCCAGCAGCTATACGACTACGAGGGTAGGCGACACTGAAGCTTTCTTT. Amino acid sequence: CASSYTTTRVGDTEAFF.